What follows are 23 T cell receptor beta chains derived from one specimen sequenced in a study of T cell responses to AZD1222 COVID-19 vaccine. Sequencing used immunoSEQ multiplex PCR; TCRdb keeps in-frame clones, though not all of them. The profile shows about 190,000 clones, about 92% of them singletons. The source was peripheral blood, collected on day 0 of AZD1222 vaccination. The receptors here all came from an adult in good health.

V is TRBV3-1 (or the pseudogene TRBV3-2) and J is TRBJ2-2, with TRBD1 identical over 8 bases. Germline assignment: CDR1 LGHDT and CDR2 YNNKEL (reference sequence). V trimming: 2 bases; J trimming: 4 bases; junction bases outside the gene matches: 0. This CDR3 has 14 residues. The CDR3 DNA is TGTGCCAGCAGCCAACAGGGGGCCACCGGGGAGCTGTTTTTT. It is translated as CASSQQGATGELFF.

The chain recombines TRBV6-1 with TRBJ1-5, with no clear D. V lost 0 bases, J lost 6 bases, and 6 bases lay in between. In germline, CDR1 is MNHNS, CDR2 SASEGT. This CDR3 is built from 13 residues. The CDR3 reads CASSEALSQPQHF. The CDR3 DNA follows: TGTGCCAGCAGTGAAGCGCTTAGTCAGCCCCAGCATTTT.

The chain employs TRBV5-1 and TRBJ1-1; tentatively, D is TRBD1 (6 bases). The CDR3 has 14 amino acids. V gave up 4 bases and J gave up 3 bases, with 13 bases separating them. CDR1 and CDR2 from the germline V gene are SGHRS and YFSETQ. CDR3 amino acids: CASSIQGSDTEAFF. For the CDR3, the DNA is TGCGCCAGCAGCATACAGGGAAGTGACACTGAAGCTTTCTTT.

The CDR3 here is CASSDLTSGGVNEQFF. For the CDR3, the DNA is TGTGCCAGCAGCGATCTAACTAGCGGGGGGGTCAATGAGCAGTTCTTC. The chain carries TRBV5-4 and TRBJ2-1; TRBD2 aligns across 13 bases. The CDR3 sequence is 16 residues long. Germline V gene lookup returns CDR1 SGHNT and CDR2 YYREEE (reference sequence). The V gene end was trimmed by 4 bases and the J gene end by 6 bases; junction bases not matched to a gene: 7.

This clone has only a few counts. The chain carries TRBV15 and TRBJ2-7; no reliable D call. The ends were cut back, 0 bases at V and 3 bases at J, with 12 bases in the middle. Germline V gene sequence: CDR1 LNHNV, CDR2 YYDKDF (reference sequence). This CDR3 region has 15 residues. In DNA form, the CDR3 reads TGTGCCACCAGCAGAGATAAGGCCACAAGCTACGAGCAGTACTTC. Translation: CATSRDKATSYEQYF.

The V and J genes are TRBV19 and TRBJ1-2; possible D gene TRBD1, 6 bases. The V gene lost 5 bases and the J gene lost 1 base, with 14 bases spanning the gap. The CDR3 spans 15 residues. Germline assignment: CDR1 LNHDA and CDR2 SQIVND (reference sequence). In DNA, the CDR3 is TGTGCCAGTAGTTCCGGGGGGCAAATTAACTATGGCTACACCTTC. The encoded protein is CASSSGGQINYGYTF.

The CDR3 here is CASSTPLGGASRTGELFF. DNA of the CDR3: TGTGCCAGCAGCACCCCTCTAGGGGGCGCGAGCCGGACCGGGGAGCTGTTTTTT. The chain uses TRBV11-2 and TRBJ2-2; 7 nucleotides align to TRBD1. With V trimmed by 5 bases and J by 5 bases, 17 bases remained unmatched. CDR3 length: 18 residues. Germline loops: CDR1 SGHAT, CDR2 FQNNGV.

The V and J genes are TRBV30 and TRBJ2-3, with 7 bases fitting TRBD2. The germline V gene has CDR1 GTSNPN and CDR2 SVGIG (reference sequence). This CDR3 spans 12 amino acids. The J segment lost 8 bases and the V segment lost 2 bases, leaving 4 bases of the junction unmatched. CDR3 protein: CAWSSGLVTQYF. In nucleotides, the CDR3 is TGTGCCTGGAGTAGTGGACTAGTTACGCAGTATTTT.

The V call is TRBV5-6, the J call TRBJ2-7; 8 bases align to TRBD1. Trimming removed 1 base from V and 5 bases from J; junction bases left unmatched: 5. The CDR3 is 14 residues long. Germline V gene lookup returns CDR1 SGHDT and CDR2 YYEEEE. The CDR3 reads CASSLWDRIDEQYF. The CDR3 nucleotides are TGTGCCAGCAGCTTGTGGGACAGGATAGACGAGCAGTACTTC.

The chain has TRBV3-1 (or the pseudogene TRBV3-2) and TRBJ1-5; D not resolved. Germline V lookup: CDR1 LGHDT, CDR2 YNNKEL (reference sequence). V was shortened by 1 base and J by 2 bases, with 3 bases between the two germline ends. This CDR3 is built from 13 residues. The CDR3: CASSQAGNQPQHF. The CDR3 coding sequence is TGTGCCAGCAGCCAAGCGGGCAATCAGCCCCAGCATTTT.

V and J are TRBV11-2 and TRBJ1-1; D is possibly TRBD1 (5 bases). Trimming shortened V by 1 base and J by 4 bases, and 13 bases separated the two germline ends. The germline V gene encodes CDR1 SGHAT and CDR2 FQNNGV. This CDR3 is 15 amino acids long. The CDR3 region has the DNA TGTGCCAGCAGCTTAGGGGCCCGGGGGTTCACTGAAGCTTTCTTT. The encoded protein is CASSLGARGFTEAFF.

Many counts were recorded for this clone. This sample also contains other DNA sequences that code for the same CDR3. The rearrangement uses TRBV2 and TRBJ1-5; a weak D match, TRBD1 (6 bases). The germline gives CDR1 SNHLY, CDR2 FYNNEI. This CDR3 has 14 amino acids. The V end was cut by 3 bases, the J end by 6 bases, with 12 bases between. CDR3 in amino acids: CASSENQGSQPQHF. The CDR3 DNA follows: TGTGCCAGCAGTGAGAATCAGGGGAGTCAGCCCCAGCATTTT.

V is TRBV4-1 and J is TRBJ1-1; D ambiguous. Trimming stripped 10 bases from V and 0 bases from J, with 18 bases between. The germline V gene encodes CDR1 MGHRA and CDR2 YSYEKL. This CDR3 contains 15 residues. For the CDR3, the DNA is TGCGCCACGACAAGTGTCGCCTTAATGAACACTGAAGCTTTCTTT. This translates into CATTSVALMNTEAFF.

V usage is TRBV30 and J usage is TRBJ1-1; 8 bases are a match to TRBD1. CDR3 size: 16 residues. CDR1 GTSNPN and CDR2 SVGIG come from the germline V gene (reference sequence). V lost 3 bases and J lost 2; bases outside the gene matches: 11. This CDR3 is CAWSGHPTGANTEAFF. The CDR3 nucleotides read TGTGCCTGGAGCGGCCACCCGACAGGGGCAAACACTGAAGCTTTCTTT.

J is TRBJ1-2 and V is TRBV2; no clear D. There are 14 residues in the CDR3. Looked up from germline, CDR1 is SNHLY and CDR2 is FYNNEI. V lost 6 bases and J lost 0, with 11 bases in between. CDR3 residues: CASSLGGANYGYTF. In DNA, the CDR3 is TGTGCCAGCAGCCTCGGTGGGGCTAACTATGGCTACACCTTC.

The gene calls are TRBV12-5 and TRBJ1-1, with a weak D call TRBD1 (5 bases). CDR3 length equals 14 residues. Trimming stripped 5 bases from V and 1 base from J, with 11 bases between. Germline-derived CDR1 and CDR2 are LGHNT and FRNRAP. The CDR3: CASGPQRGNTEAFF. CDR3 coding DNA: TGTGCTAGTGGTCCCCAGAGGGGGAACACTGAAGCTTTCTTT.

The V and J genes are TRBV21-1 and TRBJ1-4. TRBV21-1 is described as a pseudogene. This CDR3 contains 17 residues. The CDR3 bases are TGTGCCAGCAGCGGATCCCGGGCGATGGGGGACTCTGAAAAACTGTTTTTT. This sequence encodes CASSGSRAMGDSEKLFF.

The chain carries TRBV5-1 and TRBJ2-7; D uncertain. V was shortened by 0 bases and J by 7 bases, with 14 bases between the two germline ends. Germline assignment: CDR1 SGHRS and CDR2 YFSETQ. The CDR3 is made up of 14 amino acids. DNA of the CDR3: TGCGCCAGCAGCTTGGAATTTACGGGTCTTGAGCAGTACTTC. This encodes CASSLEFTGLEQYF.

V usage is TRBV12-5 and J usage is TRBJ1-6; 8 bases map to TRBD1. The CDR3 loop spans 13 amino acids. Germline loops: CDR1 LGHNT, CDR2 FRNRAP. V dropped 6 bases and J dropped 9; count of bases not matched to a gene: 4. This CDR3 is CASGRQGTSPLHF. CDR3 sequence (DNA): TGTGCTAGTGGGAGACAGGGGACTTCACCCCTCCACTTT.

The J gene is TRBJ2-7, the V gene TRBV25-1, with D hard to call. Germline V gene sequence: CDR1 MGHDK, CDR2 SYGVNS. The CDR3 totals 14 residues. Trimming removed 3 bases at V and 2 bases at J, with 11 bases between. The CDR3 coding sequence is TGTGCCAGCAGTGACCCCACGGTAACCTACGAGCAGTACTTC. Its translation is CASSDPTVTYEQYF.

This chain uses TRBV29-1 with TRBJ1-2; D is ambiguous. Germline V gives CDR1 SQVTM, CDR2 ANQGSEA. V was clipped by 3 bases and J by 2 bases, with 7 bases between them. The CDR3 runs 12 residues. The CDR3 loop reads CSVEGRNYGYTF. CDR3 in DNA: TGCAGCGTTGAGGGCAGAAACTATGGCTACACCTTC.

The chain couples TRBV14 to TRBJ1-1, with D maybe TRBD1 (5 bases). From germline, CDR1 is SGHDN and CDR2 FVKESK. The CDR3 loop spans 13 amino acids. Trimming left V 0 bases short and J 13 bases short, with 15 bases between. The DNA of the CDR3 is TGTGCCAGCAGCCAAGATAGTGTGACCGGGGGTTTCTTT. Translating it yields CASSQDSVTGGFF.

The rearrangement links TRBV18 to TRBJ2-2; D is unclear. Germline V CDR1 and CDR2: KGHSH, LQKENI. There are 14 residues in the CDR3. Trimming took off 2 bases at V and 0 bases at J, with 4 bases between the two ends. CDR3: CASSPATNTGELFF. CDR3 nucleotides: TGTGCCAGCTCACCAGCGACGAACACCGGGGAGCTGTTTTTT.